The clone carrying this TCR beta chain was found a few times. Its antigen is not identified. This specimen belongs to a study of T cell responses to AZD1222 COVID-19 vaccine. Only in-frame clones appear in the TCRdb table, and some are missing; sequencing was by immunoSEQ multiplex PCR. The sample includes roughly 120,000 clones, 90% to 95% seen only once; the top ten take about 3%. Study findings and constraints: A mostly white British donor set with more females was recruited, and clonal diversity was possibly underestimated. Among those given AZD1222, only five to seven were seropositive at baseline. Repertoires were sampled only after the peak T cell response. The study reported that nearly half of spike-specific TCRs target unmutated variant regions.

Germline loops: CDR1 SGHRS, CDR2 YFSETQ. The CDR3 loop spans 17 amino acids. The V and J ends lost 6 bases and 6 bases, in that order; junction bases with no gene match: 16. The TCR comes from an adult in good health. The sequencing here drew on peripheral blood, taken on day 0 of AZD1222 vaccination. This chain connects TRBV5-1 to TRBJ2-7; the match to TRBD2 covers 12 bases. CDR3 in DNA: TGCGCCAGCACTGGTGGGCTAGCGGGAGGGTTTCCTCCCGAGCAGTACTTC. Amino acids: CASTGGLAGGFPPEQYF.